These T cell receptor beta chains were read from a single sample in a study of OX40 agonist ivuxolimab in advanced cancers. TCRdb keeps only in-frame clones here, not all; method: immunoSEQ multiplex PCR. The data show about 67,000 clones, approximately 87% seen once. The sequencing used CD4+ or CD8+ T cells sorted from blood, collected in a trial of the OX40 agonist ivuxolimab. These TCRs come from an adult with an advanced solid tumor such as melanoma, head and neck, liver or kidney cancer. Both conserved end residues are part of each CDR3. D genes are given only for firm matches. Where a row states a size, it is once, few, many or the class of an expanded clone; other rows omit it.

TRBV5-1	14	NA	TRBD1	TRBJ1-1	TGCGCCAGCAGCGGAACAGGGGTGAGCACTGAAGCTTTCTTT	CASSGTGVSTEAFF
TRBV28	15	NA	NA	TRBJ1-5	TGTGCCAGCAGAGGGAGAGGGATTAGCAATCAGCCCCAGCATTTT	CASRGRGISNQPQHF
TRBV29-1	13	once	NA	TRBJ1-1	TGCAGCGCCTCTGGGCAGGCCGATATTGAAGCTTTCTTT	CSASGQADIEAFF
TRBV5-1	17	NA	TRBD2	TRBJ2-5	TGCGCCAGCAGCTGGGGGGTAGGTGCTAGCGGACAAGAGACCCAGTACTTC	CASSWGVGASGQETQYF
TRBV5-1	15	NA	TRBD2	TRBJ2-1	TGCGCCAGCAGCTTAGAGACTAGCGGGAGGGCCTGGCAGTTCTTC	CASSLETSGRAWQFF
TRBV5-1	18	NA	NA	TRBJ2-3	TGCGCCAGCAGCTCTAGGATGGGCTCATTTTTCCCCACAGATACGCAGTATTTT	CASSSRMGSFFPTDTQYF
TRBV4-1	15	NA	TRBD1	TRBJ1-1	TGCGCCAGCAGCCAAGACCCCACAGGGGACACTGAAGCTTTCTTT	CASSQDPTGDTEAFF
TRBV5-6	13	NA	TRBD1	TRBJ2-7	TGTGCCAGCAACAAACAGGGGTCCCACGAGCAGTACTTC	CASNKQGSHEQYF
TRBV2	14	NA	NA	TRBJ2-1	TGTGCCAGCAAGGAGGGGTATACTGACGATGAGCAGTTCTTC	CASKEGYTDDEQFF
TRBV5-4	15	few	NA	TRBJ1-2	TGTGCCAGCAGCTTATACATAGGCTCTAACTATGGCTACACCTTC	CASSLYIGSNYGYTF
TRBV15	13	NA	NA	TRBJ2-7	TGTGCCACCAGCAGAGGACAGATCGACGAGCAGTACTTC	CATSRGQIDEQYF
TRBV19	11	NA	NA	TRBJ2-7	TGTGCCAGTAGTCACCAAGGCCCACAGTACTTC	CASSHQGPQYF
TRBV16	13	NA	NA	TRBJ2-2	TGTGCCCTTGTAGGGGCGGACCCCGGGGAGCTGTTTTTT	CALVGADPGELFF
TRBV28	14	NA	NA	TRBJ1-4	TGTGCCAGCAAATCCCCTCCGGGGAACGGAAAACTGTTTTTT	CASKSPPGNGKLFF
TRBV4-2	20	NA	TRBD2	TRBJ2-5	TGTGCCAGCAGCCAACCGATTTCCGGCCAGACTAGCGGGAGTTGGGAGACCCAGTACTTC	CASSQPISGQTSGSWETQYF
TRBV27	14	NA	NA	TRBJ2-7	TGTGCCAGCAGTTTCACTCGGGGGCCCTACGAGCAGTACTTC	CASSFTRGPYEQYF
TRBV5-1	17	NA	TRBD1	TRBJ2-7	TGCGCCAGCAGCTGGACCCCCCGGGACAGCGTCGTTTACGAGCAGTACTTC	CASSWTPRDSVVYEQYF
TRBV6-1	14	NA	NA	TRBJ1-2	TGTGCCACCGACCGGGACCTAAGTAACTATGGCTACACCTTC	CATDRDLSNYGYTF
TRBV5-4	15	NA	TRBD1	TRBJ2-5	TGTGCCAGCAGCTCCCCGGACAGGGCCGTCCGGGAGCAGTACTTC	CASSSPDRAVREQYF
TRBV29-1	17	NA	NA	TRBJ2-2	TGCAGCGCCGCTGGGCTAGCCTACCTAGATGGGACCGGGGAGCTGTTTTTT	CSAAGLAYLDGTGELFF
TRBV11-3	14	NA	TRBD2	TRBJ2-3	TGTGCTAGCAGCTTAAGGCGGGAGAGAGATACGCAGTATTTT	CASSLRRERDTQYF
TRBV28	20	NA	NA	TRBJ1-2	TGTGCCAGCAGTTTATCGCGTTTACGTCCGGGGGCAGGGGCTGACTATGGCTACACCTTC	CASSLSRLRPGAGADYGYTF
TRBV29-1	14	NA	NA	TRBJ2-3	TGCAGCGTTGAGGGTGGAACTAGCACAGATACGCAGTATTTT	CSVEGGTSTDTQYF
TRBV5-1	16	NA	NA	TRBJ2-7	TGCGCCAGCAGCTTGTACGCCCAGGGGGGGGACTACGAGCAGTACTTC	CASSLYAQGGDYEQYF
TRBV28	17	NA	NA	TRBJ2-7	TGTGCCAGCAGCAAGGGACAGAATAGGGACTACTCCTACGAGCAGTACTTC	CASSKGQNRDYSYEQYF
TRBV5-1	14	NA	NA	TRBJ2-7	TGCGCCAGCAGCTTGGAGGGGCTGGACGGGGAGCAGTACTTC	CASSLEGLDGEQYF
TRBV7-2	12	once	NA	TRBJ2-3	TGTGCCAGCAGCTCATTCCCCGATACGCAGTATTTT	CASSSFPDTQYF
TRBV7-8	14	NA	TRBD1	TRBJ2-7	TGTGCCAGCAGCCTAGGGACAGGTTCCTACGAGCAGTACTTC	CASSLGTGSYEQYF
TRBV7-6	15	NA	NA	TRBJ1-1	TGTGCCAGCAGCTTAGGAATGGGTGTCGACACTGAAGCTTTCTTT	CASSLGMGVDTEAFF
TRBV28	14	NA	NA	TRBJ1-5	TGTGCCAGCAGTTTTGGGGGCCCTGGAAGGCCCCAGCATTTT	CASSFGGPGRPQHF
TRBV29-1	15	NA	NA	TRBJ2-1	TGCAGCGTTGAAAATCACAGGGAGTCCTACAATGAGCAGTTCTTC	CSVENHRESYNEQFF
TRBV5-1	14	NA	TRBD1	TRBJ2-7	TGCGCCAGCAAAATTGGGACAGGGAGCTACGAGCAGTACTTC	CASKIGTGSYEQYF
TRBV19	14	NA	TRBD1	TRBJ2-3	TGTGCCAGTAAAGGACAGGGGAGCACAGATACGCAGTATTTT	CASKGQGSTDTQYF
TRBV5-1	16	NA	NA	TRBJ1-2	TGCGCCAGCAGCTTGGGTCTTTGGACGGAAGACTATGGCTACACCTTC	CASSLGLWTEDYGYTF
TRBV5-1	15	NA	NA	TRBJ2-6	TGCGCCAGCAGCCCAGGAAGATCTGGGGCCAACGTCCTGACTTTC	CASSPGRSGANVLTF
TRBV19	13	NA	NA	TRBJ1-1	TGTGCCAGTAGGGTCAGCGTGGGCACTGAAGCTTTCTTT	CASRVSVGTEAFF
TRBV6-5	15	NA	NA	TRBJ1-2	TGTGCCAGCAGCCGCCCCGGACAGAGTAACTATGGCTACACCTTC	CASSRPGQSNYGYTF
TRBV4-3	14	NA	NA	TRBJ1-2	TGCGCCAGCAGCCAAGAAGCGGCAGGGCATGGCTACACCTTC	CASSQEAAGHGYTF
TRBV11-2	16	NA	NA	TRBJ2-1	TGTGCCAGCAGCTTAGCGGGACTTGGCTCCTACAATGAGCAGTTCTTC	CASSLAGLGSYNEQFF
TRBV21-1	17	NA	NA	TRBJ2-1	TGTGCCAGCAGCAAATTTCGAGCGGCAAGCTCCTACAATGAGCAGTTCTTC	CASSKFRAASSYNEQFF
TRBV15	15	NA	NA	TRBJ1-2	TGTGCCACCAGCACCAAAAAAGGACAGCTCTATGGCTACACCTTC	CATSTKKGQLYGYTF
TRBV5-6	15	NA	TRBD1	TRBJ1-1	TGTGCCAGCAGCTTGGGAGTTCGGCAGGGGGGCAGAGCTTTCTTT	CASSLGVRQGGRAFF
TRBV11-3	17	NA	NA	TRBJ2-3	TGTGCCAGCAGCAGAACTTCTTTTGGTATAGGCACAGATACGCAGTATTTT	CASSRTSFGIGTDTQYF
TRBV19	14	NA	NA	TRBJ1-1	TGTGCCAGCTACTCGAGGGGGTCGGACACTGAAGCTTTCTTT	CASYSRGSDTEAFF
TRBV5-2	14	once	NA	TRBJ1-5	TGTGCCAGCAGCCCCCGTGAGGGGTATCAGCCCCAGCATTTT	CASSPREGYQPQHF
TRBV2	14	NA	TRBD1	TRBJ2-7	TGTGCCAGCAGGACAGGGCGAGGGTCCTACGAGCAGTACTTC	CASRTGRGSYEQYF
TRBV30	11	NA	NA	TRBJ2-7	TGTGCCTGGACTGGAAACGGCGAGCAGTACTTC	CAWTGNGEQYF
TRBV7-2	16	NA	TRBD1	TRBJ1-1	TGTGCCAGCAGCTTCCTTACAGGGGCCCTGAACACTGAAGCTTTCTTT	CASSFLTGALNTEAFF
TRBV5-6	15	NA	TRBD1	TRBJ1-4	TGTGCCAGCAGCTTGGGTACAGGGGTTGATGAAAAACTGTTTTTT	CASSLGTGVDEKLFF
TRBV5-4	14	NA	NA	TRBJ1-1	TGTGCCAGCAGAATCGACAGGACGAACACTGAAGCTTTCTTT	CASRIDRTNTEAFF